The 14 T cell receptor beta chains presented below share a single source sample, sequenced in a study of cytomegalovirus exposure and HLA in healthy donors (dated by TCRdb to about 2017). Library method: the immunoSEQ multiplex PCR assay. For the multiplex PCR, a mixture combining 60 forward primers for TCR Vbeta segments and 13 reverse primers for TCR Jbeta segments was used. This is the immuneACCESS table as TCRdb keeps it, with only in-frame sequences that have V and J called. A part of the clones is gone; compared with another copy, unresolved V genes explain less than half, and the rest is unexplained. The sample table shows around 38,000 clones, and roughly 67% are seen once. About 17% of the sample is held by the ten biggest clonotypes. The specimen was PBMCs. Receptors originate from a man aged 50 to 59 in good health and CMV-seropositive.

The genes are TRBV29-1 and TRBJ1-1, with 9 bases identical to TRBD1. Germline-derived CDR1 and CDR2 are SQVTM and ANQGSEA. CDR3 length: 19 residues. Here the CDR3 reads CRGLRDRDYEEMGYTEAFF. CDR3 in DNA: TGCAGGGGTCTCCGGGACAGGGATTATGAAGAAATGGGGTACACTGAAGCTTTCTTT.

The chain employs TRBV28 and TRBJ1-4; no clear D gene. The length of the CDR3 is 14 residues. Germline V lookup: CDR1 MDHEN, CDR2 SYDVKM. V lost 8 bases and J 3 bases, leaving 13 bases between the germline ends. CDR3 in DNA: TGTGCCAGCGGAATGTCAGGTTCTAATGAAAAACTGTTTTTT. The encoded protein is CASGMSGSNEKLFF.

The CDR3 bases are TGTGCCAGCAGCAAATCGGAGTTGTGGGGCGAGAACACTGAAGCTTTCTTT. Its protein product is CASSKSELWGENTEAFF. The J gene is TRBJ1-1, the V gene TRBV21-1; the table assigns TRBD1, which was not confirmed against the DNA. TRBV21-1 is labeled a pseudogene. The CDR3 runs to 17 residues.

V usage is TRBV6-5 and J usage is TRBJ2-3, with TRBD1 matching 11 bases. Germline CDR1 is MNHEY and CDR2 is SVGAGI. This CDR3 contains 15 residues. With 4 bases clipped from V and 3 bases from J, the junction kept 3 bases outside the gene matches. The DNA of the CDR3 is TGTGCCAGCAGTTGGACAGGGGGCATTACAGATACGCAGTATTTT. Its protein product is CASSWTGGITDTQYF.

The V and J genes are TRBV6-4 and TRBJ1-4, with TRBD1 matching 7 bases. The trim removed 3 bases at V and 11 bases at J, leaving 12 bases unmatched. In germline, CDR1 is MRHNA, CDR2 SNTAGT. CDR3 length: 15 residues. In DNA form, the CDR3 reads TGTGCCAGCAGTGATCAGGACAGGAGCCAAGATAAACTGTTTTTT. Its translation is CASSDQDRSQDKLFF.

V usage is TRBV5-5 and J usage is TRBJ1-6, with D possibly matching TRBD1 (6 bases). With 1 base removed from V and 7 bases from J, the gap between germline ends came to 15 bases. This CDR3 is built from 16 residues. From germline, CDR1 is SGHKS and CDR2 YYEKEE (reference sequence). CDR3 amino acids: CASSLYGWDKNSPLHF. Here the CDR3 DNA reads TGTGCCAGCAGCTTGTACGGGTGGGACAAAAATTCACCCCTCCACTTT.

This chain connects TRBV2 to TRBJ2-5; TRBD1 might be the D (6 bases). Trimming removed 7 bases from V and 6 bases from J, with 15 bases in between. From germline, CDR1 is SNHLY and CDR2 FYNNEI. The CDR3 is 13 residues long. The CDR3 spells CASIQGQGQTQYF. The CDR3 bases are TGTGCCAGCATTCAGGGGCAGGGCCAGACCCAGTACTTC.

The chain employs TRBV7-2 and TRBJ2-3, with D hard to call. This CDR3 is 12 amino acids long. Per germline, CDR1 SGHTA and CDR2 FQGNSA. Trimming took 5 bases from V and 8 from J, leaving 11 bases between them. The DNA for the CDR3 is TGTGCCAGCAGCCCCCTCGAACTTACGCAGTATTTT. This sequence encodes CASSPLELTQYF.

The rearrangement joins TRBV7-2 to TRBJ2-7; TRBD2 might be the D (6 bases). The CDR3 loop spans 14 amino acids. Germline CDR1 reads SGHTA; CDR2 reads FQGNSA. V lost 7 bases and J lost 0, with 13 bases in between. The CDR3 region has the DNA TGTGCCAGCACCCTCCGGGGGAACTCCTACGAGCAGTACTTC. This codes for CASTLRGNSYEQYF.

The CDR3: CASSYRTRGNTIYF. CDR3 coding DNA: TGTGCCAGCAGCTATAGGACAAGGGGAAACACCATATATTTT. This chain joins TRBV11-2 and TRBJ1-3; tentative D call: TRBD1 (5 bases). The CDR3 is 14 residues long. With 4 bases removed from V and 4 bases from J, the gap between germline ends came to 11 bases. Germline CDR1 is SGHAT and CDR2 is FQNNGV.

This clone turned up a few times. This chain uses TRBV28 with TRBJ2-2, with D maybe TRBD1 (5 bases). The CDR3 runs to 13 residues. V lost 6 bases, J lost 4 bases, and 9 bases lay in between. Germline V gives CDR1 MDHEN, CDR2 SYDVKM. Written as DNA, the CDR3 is TGTGCCAGCAGACTCAGGGTCACCGGGGAGCTGTTTTTT. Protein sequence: CASRLRVTGELFF. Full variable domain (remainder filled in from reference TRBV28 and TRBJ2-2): DVKVTQSSRYLVKRTGEKVFLECVQDMDHENMFWYRQDPGLGLRLIYFSYDVKMKEKGDIPEGYSVSREKKERFSLILESASTNQTSMYLCASRLRVTGELFFGEGSRLTVL.

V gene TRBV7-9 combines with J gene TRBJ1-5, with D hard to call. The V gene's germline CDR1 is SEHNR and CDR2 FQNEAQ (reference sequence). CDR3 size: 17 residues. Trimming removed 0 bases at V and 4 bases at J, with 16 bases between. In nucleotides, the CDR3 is TGTGCCAGCAGCTTAGCGCCCCAGGCGGACTTGAATCAGCCCCAGCATTTT. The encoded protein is CASSLAPQADLNQPQHF.

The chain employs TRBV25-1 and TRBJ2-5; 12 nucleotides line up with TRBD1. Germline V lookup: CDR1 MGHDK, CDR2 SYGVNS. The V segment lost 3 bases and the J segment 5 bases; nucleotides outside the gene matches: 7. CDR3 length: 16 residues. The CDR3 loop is CASSDPGQGALETQYF. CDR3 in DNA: TGTGCCAGCAGTGATCCGGGACAGGGGGCTCTTGAGACCCAGTACTTC. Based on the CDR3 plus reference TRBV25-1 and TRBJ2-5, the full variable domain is EADIYQTPRYLVIGTGKKITLECSQTMGHDKMYWYQQDPGMELHLIHYSYGVNSTEKGDLSSESTVSRIRTEHFPLTLESARPSHTSQYLCASSDPGQGALETQYFGPGTRLLVL.

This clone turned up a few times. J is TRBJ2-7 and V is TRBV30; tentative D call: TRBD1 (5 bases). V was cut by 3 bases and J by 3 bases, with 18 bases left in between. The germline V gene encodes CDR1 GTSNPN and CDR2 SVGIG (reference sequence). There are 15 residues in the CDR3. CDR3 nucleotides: TGTGCCTGGAGCACATCAGGGATTTTATACTACGAGCAGTACTTC. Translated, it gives CAWSTSGILYYEQYF.